The 15 T cell receptor beta chains reported below all come from one sample, sequenced in a study of cytomegalovirus exposure and HLA in healthy donors. The PCR employed 60 Vbeta primers together with 13 Jbeta primers. The data were produced by immunoSEQ multiplex PCR, yet TCRdb's version contains in-frame clones alone and is incomplete. The sample includes around 130,000 clones, about four fifths of them seen just once. The specimen was PBMCs. The receptors come from a woman in her 40s in good health and CMV-seronegative.

The chain couples TRBV2 to TRBJ1-2; D gene ambiguous. V lost 6 bases to trimming and J lost 0 bases, with 11 bases between them. CDR3 length: 14 residues. CDR1 and CDR2 (germline): SNHLY, FYNNEI. The CDR3 DNA reads TGTGCCAGCAGAAAAGAGCAAGCTAACTATGGCTACACCTTC. It codes for CASRKEQANYGYTF.

The chain uses TRBV5-8 and TRBJ1-4; maybe TRBD1 (5 bases). Per the germline V gene, CDR1 is SGHTS and CDR2 is YDEGEE. V was clipped by 4 bases and J by 0 bases, with 10 bases between them. This CDR3 is built from 15 residues. The CDR3 DNA sequence: TGTGCCAGCAGCCCGGGGGTGGCAACTAATGAAAAACTGTTTTTT. Translating gives CASSPGVATNEKLFF.

This chain uses TRBV15 with TRBJ1-3; D may be TRBD1 (6 bases). The CDR3 extends over 14 amino acids. Trimming pared 3 bases from V and 4 bases from J, leaving 10 bases between. Germline V gene sequence: CDR1 LNHNV, CDR2 YYDKDF (reference sequence). DNA for the CDR3: TGTGCCACCAGCAGGAACAGGGCAGGAAACACCATATATTTT. Residues: CATSRNRAGNTIYF.

The chain carries TRBV9 and TRBJ2-1, with TRBD1 identical over 7 bases. This CDR3 region has 17 residues. CDR1 is SGDLS, CDR2 YYNGEE, per germline. V lost 2 bases, J lost 1 base, and 9 bases stayed unmatched. CDR3 DNA: TGTGCCAGCAGCGTCGCAACAGGGGAGCTGTCCTACAATGAGCAGTTCTTC. This sequence encodes CASSVATGELSYNEQFF.

CDR3 bases: TGTGCCAGCAGCTTAGGGGTGGTGGGCTGGGAAAAACTGTTTTTT. Its translation: CASSLGVVGWEKLFF. V and J are TRBV7-2 and TRBJ1-4; D remains unclear. Germline values: CDR1 SGHTA, CDR2 FQGNSA. Trimming removed 1 base at V and 8 bases at J, with 14 bases between. The CDR3 contains 15 residues.

This clone was counted only a few times. The chain has TRBV5-1 and TRBJ1-1; D ambiguous. V gave up 3 bases and J gave up 1 base, with 13 bases separating them. CDR3 size: 15 residues. CDR1 is SGHRS, CDR2 YFSETQ, per germline. The CDR3 nucleotides read TGCGCCAGCAGCTGGGCGGGGATCTCGAACACTGAAGCTTTCTTT. Translated: CASSWAGISNTEAFF.

This clone is deemed large. The chain has TRBV7-8 and TRBJ2-1; 9 nucleotides match TRBD2. Germline lookup yields CDR1 SGHVS and CDR2 FQNEAQ. V was pared by 7 bases and J by 8 bases, with 15 bases of the junction left unmatched. The CDR3 sequence is 16 residues long. The CDR3 DNA reads as TGTGCCAGCAACCTCCGGGGCGGGAGGGCCCTGGATGAGCAGTTCTTC. Protein: CASNLRGGRALDEQFF.

The chain has TRBV27 and TRBJ1-1; possible D gene TRBD1, 6 bases. The CDR3 has 14 residues. CDR1 is MNHEY and CDR2 is SMNVEV in the germline V gene (reference sequence). The V end was cut by 10 bases, the J end by 10 bases, with 25 bases between. CDR3 sequence (DNA): TGTGCCACCCAGGACAGAATCGGCGTCGGCGCAGCTTTCTTT. This sequence encodes CATQDRIGVGAAFF.

CDR3 amino acids: CASRPGRGTTDTQYF. CDR3 nucleotides: TGTGCCAGCCGCCCGGGGAGGGGGACCACAGATACGCAGTATTTT. The V gene is TRBV19, the J gene TRBJ2-3, with D possibly TRBD2 on 7 matching bases. From germline, CDR1 is LNHDA and CDR2 SQIVND (reference sequence). V lost 9 bases and J lost 2, with 18 bases in between. This CDR3 contains 15 residues. Full variable domain (missing parts from reference TRBV19 and TRBJ2-3): DGGITQSPKYLFRKEGQNVTLSCEQNLNHDAMYWYRQDPGQGLRLIYYSQIVNDFQKGDIAEGYSVSREKKESFPLTVTSAQKNPTAFYLCASRPGRGTTDTQYFGPGTRLTVL.

The genes are TRBV5-5 and TRBJ1-5; no clear D gene. The CDR3 spans 15 residues. V gave up 4 bases and J gave up 0 bases, with 11 bases separating them. Germline assignment: CDR1 SGHKS and CDR2 YYEKEE (reference sequence). The CDR3 sequence: CASSHGGFSNQPQHF. As DNA, the CDR3 is TGTGCCAGCAGCCACGGAGGGTTTAGCAATCAGCCCCAGCATTTT.

The chain has TRBV18 and TRBJ1-1; TRBD1 agrees at 7 bases. The CDR3 extends over 15 amino acids. The trim removed 3 bases at V and 3 bases at J, leaving 7 bases unmatched. Germline V gene lookup returns CDR1 KGHSH and CDR2 LQKENI. The CDR3, as DNA: TGTGCCAGCTCACCGAGGGGCAGGGGGGACACTGAAGCTTTCTTT. As protein: CASSPRGRGDTEAFF.

The rearrangement links TRBV7-3 to TRBJ2-5; 7 bases are shared with TRBD2. The CDR3 is 15 residues long. In germline, CDR1 is SGHTA, CDR2 FQGTGA. J was trimmed by 5 bases and V by 5 bases; bases with no gene match: 11. The DNA for the CDR3 is TGTGCCAGCAGCCCGGCGGGGGTAGGAGGCGAGACCCAGTACTTC. Translation: CASSPAGVGGETQYF.

The chain has TRBV19 and TRBJ1-2; D gene unclear. V was cut by 6 bases and J by 6 bases, with 8 bases left in between. Germline lookup yields CDR1 LNHDA and CDR2 SQIVND (reference sequence). CDR3 length equals 11 residues. DNA of the CDR3: TGTGCCAGTAGGGGCCAGGATGGCTACACCTTC. Protein: CASRGQDGYTF.

The chain recombines TRBV7-2 with TRBJ1-2, with 7 bases identical to TRBD1. J was trimmed by 2 bases and V by 5 bases; bases with no gene match: 2. Germline CDR1 SGHTA, CDR2 FQGNSA. The CDR3 is 13 amino acids. The CDR3, as DNA: TGTGCCAGCAGCCGGGACAGAAACTATGGCTACACCTTC. This encodes CASSRDRNYGYTF.

This chain links TRBV11-3 with TRBJ1-1, with D tentatively TRBD1 (5 bases). Germline CDR1 SGHNT, CDR2 YENEEA. This CDR3 has 13 residues. V lost 6 bases and J 1 base, leaving 9 bases between the germline ends. CDR3 sequence (DNA): TGTGCCAGCAGTAGAGACAGGAACACTGAAGCTTTCTTT. Its translation is CASSRDRNTEAFF.